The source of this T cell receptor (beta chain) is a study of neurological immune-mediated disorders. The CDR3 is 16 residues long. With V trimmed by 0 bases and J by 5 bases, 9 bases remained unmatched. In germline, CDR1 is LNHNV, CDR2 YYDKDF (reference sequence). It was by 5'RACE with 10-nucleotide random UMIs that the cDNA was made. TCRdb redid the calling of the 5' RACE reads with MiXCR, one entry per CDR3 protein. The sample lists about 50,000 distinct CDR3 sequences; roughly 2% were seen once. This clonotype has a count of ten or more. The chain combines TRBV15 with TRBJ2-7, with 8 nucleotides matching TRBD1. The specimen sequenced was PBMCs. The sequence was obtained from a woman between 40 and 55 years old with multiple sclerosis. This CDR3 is CATSRDLPPRGHEQYF. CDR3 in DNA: TGTGCCACCAGCAGAGATCTCCCCCCCAGGGGGCACGAGCAGTACTTC. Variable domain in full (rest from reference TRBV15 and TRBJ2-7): DAMVIQNPRYQVTQFGKPVTLSCSQTLNHNVMYWYQQKSSQAPKLLFHYYDKDFNNEADTPDNFQSRRPNTSFCFLDIRSPGLGDTAMYLCATSRDLPPRGHEQYFGPGTRLTVT.